Listed here are 21 T cell receptor beta chains from one sample, sequenced in a study of T cells after yellow fever vaccination. One entry per CDR3 protein results from TCRdb running MiXCR on the 5' RACE reads. Of a few hundred thousand distinct CDR3 sequences listed, approximately 3.9% are singletons. Sample: PBMCs, taken on the day of the yellow fever booster vaccination. The source is a man aged 18 to 29 who received the YFV17D yellow fever vaccine.

The rearrangement joins TRBV29-1 to TRBJ1-2; unclear D gene. CDR1 and CDR2 (germline): SQVTM, ANQGSEA. This CDR3 contains 17 residues. Trimming took off 5 bases at V and 4 bases at J, with 26 bases between the two ends. The CDR3 nucleotides read TGCAGCGTTTCCTCGATCCGTCTATTGCCGGGGATCTATGGCTACACCTTC. Translation: CSVSSIRLLPGIYGYTF.

This clonotype was observed at least ten times. The rearrangement links TRBV4-1 to TRBJ1-2; D is undetermined. Germline V gene data show CDR1 as MGHRA and CDR2 as YSYEKL. The CDR3 is made up of 15 amino acids. The germline V and J ends were trimmed by 4 bases and 4 bases, with 16 bases remaining between them. The CDR3 is CASSPFLKDLYGYTF. The CDR3 DNA is TGCGCCAGCAGCCCCTTTTTGAAGGACCTCTATGGCTACACCTTC.

This clonotype showed up many times. The chain combines TRBV3-1 with TRBJ2-1, with D unclear. Between the trimmed V and J ends, which lost 2 bases and 10 bases, there was a span of 12 bases. The germline CDR1 and CDR2 sequences are LGHDT and YNNKEL (reference sequence). This CDR3 region has 13 residues. The CDR3: CASSQYAFGEQFF. CDR3 sequence (DNA): TGTGCCAGCAGCCAATACGCCTTTGGGGAGCAGTTCTTC.

For this clonotype: A much more abundant neighbour one base away suggests this may be a read error. No conserved phenylalanine or tryptophan ends this CDR3, so it is likely a read error. The chain joins TRBV27 to TRBJ1-1, with D uncertain. The V gene lost 4 bases and the J gene lost 6 bases, with 6 bases spanning the gap. This CDR3 comprises 11 residues. Germline values: CDR1 MNHEY, CDR2 SMNVEV (reference sequence). The CDR3 bases are TGTGCCAGCAGTTGGGGAGCTGAAGCTTTCTCT. It encodes CASSWGAEAFS.

This clonotype was recorded many times. The chain employs TRBV7-9 and TRBJ2-1; D could derive from TRBD1 or TRBD2 (5 bases each). The V gene's germline CDR1 is SEHNR and CDR2 FQNEAQ (reference sequence). This CDR3 has 14 residues. V was cut by 6 bases and J by 5 bases, with 14 bases left in between. CDR3 bases: TGTGCCAGCAGGTACGGGACGTATCACAATGAGCAGTTCTTC. It codes for CASRYGTYHNEQFF.

This clonotype was counted at least ten times. The chain employs TRBV20-1 and TRBJ1-2; TRBD1 agrees at 9 bases. CDR1 DFQATT and CDR2 SNEGSKA come from the germline V gene (reference sequence). The trim removed 1 base at V and 7 bases at J, leaving 10 bases unmatched. The CDR3 loop spans 15 amino acids. Here the CDR3 DNA reads TGCAGTGCTAGAGGGGGGGGACAGGGTTTGGGTGGCTACACCTTC. Translated: CSARGGGQGLGGYTF.

This clonotype was seen many times. The gene calls are TRBV29-1 and TRBJ2-1; D gene ambiguous. CDR1 is SQVTM, CDR2 ANQGSEA, per germline. The V end was cut by 0 bases, the J end by 7 bases, with 10 bases between. This CDR3 has 13 amino acids. The CDR3: CSVEDLEDNEQFF. CDR3 DNA sequence: TGCAGCGTTGAAGATCTCGAGGATAATGAGCAGTTCTTC.

This clonotype was counted many times. V gene TRBV4-3 combines with J gene TRBJ2-2, with D possibly matching TRBD1 (5 bases). Germline CDR1 reads LGHNA; CDR2 reads YSLEER. Trimming removed 4 bases from V and 3 bases from J, with 18 bases in between. CDR3 size: 17 residues. In DNA form, the CDR3 reads TGCGCCAGCAGCCGAATGAAAGGGGATTTGGACACCGGGGAGCTGTTTTTT. It specifies CASSRMKGDLDTGELFF.

This clonotype was counted between two and nine times. As DNA, the CDR3 is TGTGCCAGCAGTGGAACCGGGACTAGCGATGGCACAGATACGCAGTATTTT. As protein: CASSGTGTSDGTDTQYF. V and J are TRBV25-1 and TRBJ2-3; 10 nucleotides line up with TRBD2. The V gene's germline CDR1 is MGHDK and CDR2 SYGVNS. This CDR3 comprises 17 residues. J lost 1 base, V lost 4 bases, and 8 bases had no gene match. Complete variable domain (other parts from reference TRBV25-1 and TRBJ2-3): EADIYQTPRYLVIGTGKKITLECSQTMGHDKMYWYQQDPGMELHLIHYSYGVNSTEKGDLSSESTVSRIRTEHFPLTLESARPSHTSQYLCASSGTGTSDGTDTQYFGPGTRLTVL.

The chain joins TRBV29-1 to TRBJ1-2; D unclear. CDR1 SQVTM and CDR2 ANQGSEA come from the germline V gene. V lost 4 bases to trimming and J lost 1 base, with 4 bases between them. The CDR3 is made up of 11 amino acids. This CDR3 is CSVGGNYGYTF. The CDR3 DNA follows: TGCAGCGTTGGGGGTAACTATGGCTACACCTTC.

This clonotype was observed at least ten times. V usage is TRBV4-1 and J usage is TRBJ2-7; 10 nucleotides agree with TRBD1. CDR3 length: 17 residues. Germline assignment: CDR1 MGHRA and CDR2 YSYEKL. Trimming took 1 base from V and 9 from J; bases not matched to a gene: 15. The CDR3 nucleotides are TGCGCCAGCAGCCAAGTTAGTGGGGACAGGGGCTCTCTTAGGCAGTACTTC. Translated: CASSQVSGDRGSLRQYF.

This clonotype was seen ten or more times. The chain couples TRBV20-1 to TRBJ2-1; TRBD2 matches 13 bases. Germline V lookup: CDR1 DFQATT, CDR2 SNEGSKA (reference sequence). CDR3 length: 14 residues. With 3 bases clipped from V and 10 bases from J, the junction kept 6 bases outside the gene matches. The CDR3 sequence is CSASPGLAGSEQFF. CDR3 nucleotides: TGCAGTGCTAGTCCGGGACTAGCGGGGTCCGAGCAGTTCTTC.

This clonotype was recorded a few times. The chain links TRBV6-5 to TRBJ2-6, with D possibly TRBD2 on 5 matching bases. Trimming pared 2 bases from V and 0 bases from J, leaving 11 bases between. Germline V CDR1 and CDR2: MNHEY, SVGAGI. The CDR3 sequence is 17 residues long. The CDR3 sequence: CASSYSGSPSGANVLTF. The CDR3 bases are TGTGCCAGCAGTTACAGCGGCAGCCCCTCTGGGGCCAACGTCCTGACTTTC.

This clonotype was detected a few times. The chain recombines TRBV7-3 with TRBJ1-1; D is possibly TRBD1 (6 bases). The germline V and J ends were trimmed by 2 bases and 5 bases, with 15 bases remaining between them. The CDR3 is 15 amino acids. CDR1 is SGHTA and CDR2 is FQGTGA in the germline V gene. The CDR3 is CASSLRSTGKTEAFF. CDR3 sequence (DNA): TGTGCCAGCAGCTTACGGTCCACAGGGAAAACTGAAGCTTTCTTT.

This clonotype was seen many times. The genes are TRBV5-1 and TRBJ2-3; TRBD2 matches at 15 bases. The germline CDR1 and CDR2 sequences are SGHRS and YFSETQ. The junction had 4 bases not matched to a gene; V was cut back by 0 bases and J by 8 bases. The CDR3 is made up of 16 amino acids. CDR3 sequence reads: CASSLVPGLAGGTQYF. CDR3 nucleotide sequence: TGCGCCAGCAGCTTGGTTCCGGGACTAGCGGGGGGTACGCAGTATTTT. The whole variable domain, remainder taken from reference TRBV5-1 and TRBJ2-3, is KAGVTQTPRYLIKTRGQQVTLSCSPISGHRSVSWYQQTPGQGLQFLFEYFSETQRNKGNFPGRFSGRQFSNSRSEMNVSTLELGDSALYLCASSLVPGLAGGTQYFGPGTRLTVL.

V is TRBV9 and J is TRBJ2-3; D is uncertain. Germline V lookup: CDR1 SGDLS, CDR2 YYNGEE. V was clipped by 2 bases and J by 0 bases, with 7 bases between them. This CDR3 spans 14 amino acids. Here the CDR3 reads CASSVTASTDTQYF. CDR3 bases: TGTGCCAGCAGCGTTACGGCTAGCACAGATACGCAGTATTTT.

This clonotype was seen ten or more times. The chain carries TRBV12-3 or TRBV12-4 and TRBJ2-7; D could derive from TRBD1 or TRBD2 (5 bases each). The CDR3 is 14 amino acids. V lost 3 bases, J lost 7 bases, and 16 bases lay in between. The CDR3 region is CASSFPGPGREQYF. CDR3 nucleotide sequence: TGTGCCAGCAGTTTTCCGGGCCCGGGGCGGGAGCAGTACTTC.

In this sample, this clonotype turned up many times. The chain recombines TRBV5-4 with TRBJ2-3; 16 bases line up with TRBD2. The germline V gene has CDR1 SGHNT and CDR2 YYREEE (reference sequence). V gave up 3 bases and J gave up 7 bases; unmatched junction bases: 5. CDR3 length: 16 amino acids. CDR3 amino acids: CASSSGLAGGRNTQYF. The CDR3 coding sequence is TGTGCCAGCAGCTCGGGACTAGCGGGGGGGCGAAATACGCAGTATTTT. The full variable domain, completed using reference TRBV5-4 and TRBJ2-3, is ETGVTQSPTHLIKTRGQQVTLRCSSQSGHNTVSWYQQALGQGPQFIFQYYREEENGRGNFPPRFSGLQFPNYSSELNVNALELDDSALYLCASSSGLAGGRNTQYFGPGTRLTVL.

In this sample, this clonotype turned up a few times. The CDR3 protein is CSALTNRAGGVLKTQYF. CDR3 nucleotides: TGCAGTGCGCTTACAAACAGGGCGGGGGGCGTTTTGAAGACCCAGTACTTC. The chain couples TRBV20-1 to TRBJ2-5; 8 bases match TRBD2. Germline loops: CDR1 DFQATT, CDR2 SNEGSKA (reference sequence). The CDR3 totals 17 residues. With 6 bases clipped from V and 6 bases from J, the junction kept 21 bases outside the gene matches.

The chain couples TRBV29-1 to TRBJ2-3, with D possibly matching TRBD2 (5 bases). V was trimmed by 6 bases and J by 0 bases, leaving 16 bases between them. Germline V gene sequence: CDR1 SQVTM, CDR2 ANQGSEA. The CDR3 has 15 amino acids. CDR3 protein: CSVEFRGTSTDTQYF. The CDR3 coding sequence is TGCAGCGTAGAATTCCGGGGAACTAGCACAGATACGCAGTATTTT.

The genes are TRBV12-3 or TRBV12-4 and TRBJ2-1, with D uncertain. Trimming cost V 3 bases and J 16 bases, with 16 bases left between them. This CDR3 region has 12 residues. CDR3 coding DNA: TGTGCCAGCAGTTTTTCCGAGACTTCAGGCTTCTTC. It is translated as CASSFSETSGFF.